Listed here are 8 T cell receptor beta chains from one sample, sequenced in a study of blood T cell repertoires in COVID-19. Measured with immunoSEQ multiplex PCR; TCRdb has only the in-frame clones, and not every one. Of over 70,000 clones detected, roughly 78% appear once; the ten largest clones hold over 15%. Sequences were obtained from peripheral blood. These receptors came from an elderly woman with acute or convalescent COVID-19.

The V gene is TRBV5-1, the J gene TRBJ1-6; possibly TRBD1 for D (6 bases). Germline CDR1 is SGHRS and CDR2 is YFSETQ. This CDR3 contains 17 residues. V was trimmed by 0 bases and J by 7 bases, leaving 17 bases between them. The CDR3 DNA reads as TGCGCCAGCAGCTTGGATGTCAGGGGCGAAAAAAATTCACCCCTCCACTTT. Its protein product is CASSLDVRGEKNSPLHF.

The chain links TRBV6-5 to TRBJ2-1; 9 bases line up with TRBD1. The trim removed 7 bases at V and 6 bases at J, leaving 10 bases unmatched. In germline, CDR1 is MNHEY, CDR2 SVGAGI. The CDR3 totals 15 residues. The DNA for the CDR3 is TGTGCCAGCATCCAAAGAGGGACAGGGACCAATGAGCAGTTCTTC. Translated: CASIQRGTGTNEQFF.

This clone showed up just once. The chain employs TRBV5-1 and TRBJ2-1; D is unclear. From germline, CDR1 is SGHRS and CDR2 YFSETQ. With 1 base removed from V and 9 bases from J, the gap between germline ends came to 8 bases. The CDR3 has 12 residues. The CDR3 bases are TGCGCCAGCAGCTTGAGCCTTAGTGAGCAGTTCTTC. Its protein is CASSLSLSEQFF.

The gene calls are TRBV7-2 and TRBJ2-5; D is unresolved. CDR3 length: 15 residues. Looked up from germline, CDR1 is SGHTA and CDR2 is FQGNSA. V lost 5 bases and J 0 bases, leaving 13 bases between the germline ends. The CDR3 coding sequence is TGTGCCAGCAGCAACCCCGTTGGCTACCAAGAGACCCAGTACTTC. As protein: CASSNPVGYQETQYF.

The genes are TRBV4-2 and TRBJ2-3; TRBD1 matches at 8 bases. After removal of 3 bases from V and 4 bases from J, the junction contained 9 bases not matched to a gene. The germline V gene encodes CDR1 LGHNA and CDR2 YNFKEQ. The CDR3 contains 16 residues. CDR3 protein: CASSHLQGQEADTQYF. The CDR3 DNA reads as TGTGCCAGCAGCCACCTCCAGGGACAGGAGGCAGATACGCAGTATTTT.

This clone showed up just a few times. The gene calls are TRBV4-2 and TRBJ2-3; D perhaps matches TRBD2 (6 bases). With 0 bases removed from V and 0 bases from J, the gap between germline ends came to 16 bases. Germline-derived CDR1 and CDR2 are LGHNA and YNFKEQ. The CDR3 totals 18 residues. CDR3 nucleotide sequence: TGTGCCAGCAGCCAAGATCAAGCTAGCGCAGCTAGCACAGATACGCAGTATTTT. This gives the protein CASSQDQASAASTDTQYF.

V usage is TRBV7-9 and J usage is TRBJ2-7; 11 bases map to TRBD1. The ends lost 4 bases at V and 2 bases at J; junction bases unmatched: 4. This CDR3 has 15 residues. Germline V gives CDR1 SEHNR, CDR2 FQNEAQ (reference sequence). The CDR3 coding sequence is TGTGCCAGCAGCTCGGACAGGGGGCTGACCTACGAGCAGTACTTC. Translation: CASSSDRGLTYEQYF.

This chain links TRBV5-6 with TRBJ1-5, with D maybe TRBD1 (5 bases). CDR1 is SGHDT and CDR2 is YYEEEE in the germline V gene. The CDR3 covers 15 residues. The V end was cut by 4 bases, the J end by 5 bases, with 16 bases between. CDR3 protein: CASSPGGGWDQPQHF. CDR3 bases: TGTGCCAGCAGCCCTGGGGGGGGTTGGGATCAGCCCCAGCATTTT.